This T cell receptor beta chain was identified in a study of Ad26.COV2.S vaccination and SARS-CoV-2 variants. This clone was found once. CDR1 SNHLY and CDR2 FYNNEI come from the germline V gene. The CDR3 runs 17 residues. V lost 4 bases, J lost 2 bases, and 17 bases lay in between. The method was immunoSEQ multiplex PCR; TCRdb's version includes in-frame clones alone and lacks a portion of them. The sample has 300,000 to 400,000 clones; just under 85% are singletons. Indicated treatment: 15 to 20 received Ad26.COV2.S at low or high dose, single or two shots; five or six received placebo; per-sample allocation not given. Repertoires come from day 63 after the first vaccine or placebo injection.

The clonotype originates from a person between 18 and 60 years old who received the Ad26.COV2.S COVID-19 vaccine or a placebo. The material was peripheral blood, obtained in a trial of Ad26.COV2.S vaccine versus placebo. The chain joins TRBV2 to TRBJ2-2; no definite D call. The CDR3 coding sequence is TGTGCCAGCAGTGGCCCCCGCTCGATAACCAACACCGGGGAGCTGTTTTTT. It yields the protein CASSGPRSITNTGELFF.